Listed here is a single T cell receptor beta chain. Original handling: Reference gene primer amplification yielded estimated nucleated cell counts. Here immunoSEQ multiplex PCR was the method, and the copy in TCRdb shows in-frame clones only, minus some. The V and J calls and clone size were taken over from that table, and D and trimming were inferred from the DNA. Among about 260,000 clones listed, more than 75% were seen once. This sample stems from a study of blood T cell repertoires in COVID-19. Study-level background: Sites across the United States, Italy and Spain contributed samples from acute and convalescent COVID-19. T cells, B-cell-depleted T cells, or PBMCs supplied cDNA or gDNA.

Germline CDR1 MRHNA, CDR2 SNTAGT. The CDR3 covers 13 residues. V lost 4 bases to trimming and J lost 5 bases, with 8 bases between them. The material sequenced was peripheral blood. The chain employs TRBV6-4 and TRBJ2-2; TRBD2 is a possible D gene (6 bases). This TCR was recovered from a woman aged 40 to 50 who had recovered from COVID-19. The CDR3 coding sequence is TGTGCCAGCAGTGTCCGGGGGACCGGGGAGCTGTTTTTT. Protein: CASSVRGTGELFF.